The present T cell receptor (beta chain) was sequenced within a study of CD4 T cells in relation to SARS-CoV-2 and coronaviruses. Sequenced by immunoSEQ multiplex PCR; TCRdb stores in-frame clones only, minus some. The table has roughly 28,000 clones, 73% seen once; the top ten hold about 22%. V was clipped by 5 bases and J by 1 base, with 17 bases between them. Germline V gene lookup returns CDR1 LGHNA and CDR2 YNFKEQ. The CDR3 consists of 16 residues. The unexposed donors gave CD4+ T cells in about 2011-2019, prior to COVID-19. CD4+ T cells were isolated from the cells after about nine days of culture. About this clone itself: Its antigen is undetermined.

The chain couples TRBV4-2 to TRBJ1-1; D is uncertain. This TCR derives from a human donor in good health. Sequences were obtained from CD4+ T cells from PBMCs, cultured in vitro. The CDR3: CASSTDLRPPNTEAFF. The CDR3 nucleotides read TGTGCCAGCAGCACTGACCTAAGGCCGCCGAACACTGAAGCTTTCTTT.